The clone carrying this T cell receptor (beta chain) has only a few counts. The antigen remains undetermined. The V end lost 0 bases, the J end lost 0 bases, and 12 bases lay between the germline ends. Per germline, CDR1 MGHRA and CDR2 YSYEKL. The CDR3 loop spans 16 amino acids. Fresh peripheral blood, around 9.8 ml, was the PBMC source. The data belong to a study of Graves' ophthalmopathy and Graves' hyperthyroidism. Notes on the study in general: In blood appeared most of the expanded thyroid clonotypes whose frequency exceeded 0.001.

Using RNA transcripts, the TCR beta CDR3 regions were amplified. First-round RT-PCR with HTBI primers preceded a second-round multiplex PCR. TCRdb independently ran MiXCR on the multiplex PCR reads; one entry per CDR3 protein. This table holds roughly 500,000 distinct CDR3 sequences, over 13% found once. The specimen was blood. The receptor comes from a woman aged 25 to 39 with Graves' ophthalmopathy. This chain uses TRBV4-1 with TRBJ2-7, with D perhaps assigned TRBD1 or TRBD2 (5 bases each). CDR3 loop: CASSQDFRGPSYEQYF. The CDR3 nucleotides are TGCGCCAGCAGCCAAGATTTCCGGGGACCCTCCTACGAGCAGTACTTC.